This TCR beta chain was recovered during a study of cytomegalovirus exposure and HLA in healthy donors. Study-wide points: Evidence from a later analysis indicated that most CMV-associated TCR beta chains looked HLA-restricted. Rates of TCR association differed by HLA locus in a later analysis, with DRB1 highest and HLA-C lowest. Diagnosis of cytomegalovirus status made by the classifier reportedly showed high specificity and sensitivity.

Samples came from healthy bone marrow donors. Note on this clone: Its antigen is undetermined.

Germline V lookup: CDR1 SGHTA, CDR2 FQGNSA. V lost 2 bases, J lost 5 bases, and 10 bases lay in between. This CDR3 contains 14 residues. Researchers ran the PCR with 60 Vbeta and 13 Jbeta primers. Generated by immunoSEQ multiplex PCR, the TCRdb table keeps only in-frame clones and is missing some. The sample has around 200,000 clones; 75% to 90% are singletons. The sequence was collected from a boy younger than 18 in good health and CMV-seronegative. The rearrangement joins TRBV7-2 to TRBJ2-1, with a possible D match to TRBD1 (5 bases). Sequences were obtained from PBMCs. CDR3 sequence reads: CASSLRFRDNEQFF. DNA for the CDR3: TGTGCCAGCAGCTTACGGTTCAGGGACAATGAGCAGTTCTTC.